This is a list of T cell receptor beta chains from one sample in a study of patients and donors after allogeneic stem cell transplantation. TCRdb passed the RT-PCR reads through MiXCR, listing each CDR3 protein once. The sample has about 150,000 distinct CDR3 sequences; about 36% are singletons. Specimen: blood, either unsorted or a sorted T cell fraction (not recorded which). These receptors all stem from a human donor who was either an allogeneic HSCT recipient or a stem cell or donor lymphocyte infusion donor (not recorded which). It is not recorded whose cells these are; they may come from a transplant donor. The CDR3 runs from the conserved cysteine through the conserved F or W. Fields, in order: clone size, J gene, D gene, V gene, CDR3 DNA, CDR3 protein. A D gene is named only where the DNA matches it firmly. Clone size is stated in some rows and not others, as once, few, many or a class when expanded.

size: few
J: TRBJ1-3
D: -
V: TRBV20-1
DNA: TGCAGTGCTTCGGGAAACACCATATATTTT
CDR3: CSASGNTIYF

size: -
J: TRBJ1-5
D: -
V: TRBV10-3
DNA: TGTGCCATCAGTGACGGCGGGAGGCCCCAGCATTTT
CDR3: CAISDGGRPQHF

size: -
J: TRBJ1-5
D: -
V: TRBV12-3/TRBV12-4
DNA: TGTGCCAGCAGTTTAGCGCAGGGGCGAGATCAGCCCCAGCATTTT
CDR3: CASSLAQGRDQPQHF

size: few
J: TRBJ1-2
D: -
V: TRBV28
DNA: TGTGCGACGGGGACTCCCCATGGCTACACCTTC
CDR3: CATGTPHGYTF

size: few
J: TRBJ1-4
D: -
V: TRBV29-1
DNA: TGCAGCGTTCGCGGGACTCCTGAAAAACTGTTTTTT
CDR3: CSVRGTPEKLFF

size: -
J: TRBJ2-1
D: TRBD1
V: TRBV7-2
DNA: TGTGCCAGCAGCTTAGTAGGGACAGCTTTCAATGAGCAGTTCTTC
CDR3: CASSLVGTAFNEQFF

size: -
J: TRBJ2-1
D: TRBD2
V: TRBV7-2
DNA: TGTGCCAGCAGCTTCGGGGGGGTAGAGCAGTTCTTC
CDR3: CASSFGGVEQFF

size: few
J: TRBJ2-1
D: -
V: TRBV5-1
DNA: TGCGCCAGCACCCTAAATGACGAGCAGTTCTTC
CDR3: CASTLNDEQFF

size: -
J: TRBJ1-6
D: -
V: TRBV5-6
DNA: TGTGCCAGCAGCACGCTATGGAGGGACGGAAATTCACCCCTCCACTTT
CDR3: CASSTLWRDGNSPLHF

size: -
J: TRBJ1-1
D: -
V: TRBV7-2
DNA: TGTGCCAGCAGCGGAAGGCATAACACTGAAGCTTTCTTT
CDR3: CASSGRHNTEAFF

size: -
J: TRBJ1-5
D: -
V: TRBV6-5
DNA: TGTGCCAGCAGTTACTCCGACAGATATCAGCCCCAGCATTTT
CDR3: CASSYSDRYQPQHF

size: few
J: TRBJ2-7
D: -
V: TRBV3-1
DNA: TGTGCCAGCAGCCTGTGGGGTCGGGACTCCTACGAGCAGTACTTC
CDR3: CASSLWGRDSYEQYF

size: few
J: TRBJ2-1
D: TRBD2
V: TRBV5-1
DNA: TGCGCCAGCAGCTTGGAGCTAGCGGGGGCTAATGAGCAGTTCTTC
CDR3: CASSLELAGANEQFF

size: -
J: TRBJ1-2
D: -
V: TRBV9
DNA: TGTGCCAGCAGCGGAGTGCGCGAACGGGGCTATGGCTACACCTTC
CDR3: CASSGVRERGYGYTF

size: once
J: TRBJ2-3
D: -
V: TRBV7-3
DNA: TGTGCCAGCAGCTTAACGTTAGGCCGCCCGGATACGCAGTATTTT
CDR3: CASSLTLGRPDTQYF

size: -
J: TRBJ2-3
D: -
V: TRBV12-3/TRBV12-4
DNA: TGTGCCAGCAGCCTCCGGACTGGCTTCACAGATACGCAGTATTTT
CDR3: CASSLRTGFTDTQYF

size: -
J: TRBJ1-1
D: TRBD1
V: TRBV12-3/TRBV12-4
DNA: TGTGCCAGCAGTCGGCCCGGGACAGTCGAAGCTTTCTTT
CDR3: CASSRPGTVEAFF

size: -
J: TRBJ2-3
D: -
V: TRBV5-1
DNA: TGCGCCAGCAGCTGGAGAGATACGCAGTATTTT
CDR3: CASSWRDTQYF

size: -
J: TRBJ2-1
D: -
V: TRBV9
DNA: TGTGCCAGCAGCGCCAAGTTCGGGTACAATGAGCAGTTCTTC
CDR3: CASSAKFGYNEQFF

size: -
J: TRBJ1-2
D: -
V: TRBV30
DNA: TGTGCCTGGGGGCCGAGGAACTATGGCTACACCTTC
CDR3: CAWGPRNYGYTF

size: few
J: TRBJ1-2
D: -
V: TRBV27
DNA: TGTGCCAGCAGTTTAAAACCTCAGGGTGTAGGCTATGGCTACACCTTC
CDR3: CASSLKPQGVGYGYTF

size: -
J: TRBJ1-5
D: -
V: TRBV9
DNA: TGTGCCAGCAGCGCTTGCCAGCCCCAGCATTTT
CDR3: CASSACQPQHF

size: -
J: TRBJ2-1
D: -
V: TRBV5-1
DNA: TGCGCCAGTGGGTCAGTGGGGGGTCCGCCAGATGAGCAGTTCTTC
CDR3: CASGSVGGPPDEQFF

size: many
J: TRBJ1-2
D: TRBD1
V: TRBV7-8
DNA: TGTGCCAGCAGCTTATACGAGACAGGGTATTCTGGCTACACCTTC
CDR3: CASSLYETGYSGYTF

size: few
J: TRBJ2-3
D: -
V: TRBV6-5
DNA: TGTGCCAGCAGTCCTCTCCCGAGGGTGAGCACAGATACGCAGTATTTT
CDR3: CASSPLPRVSTDTQYF

size: -
J: TRBJ1-4
D: TRBD1
V: TRBV20-1
DNA: TGCAGTGCTAGTGCAGGGGGCGTTGAAAAACTGTTTTTT
CDR3: CSASAGGVEKLFF

size: few
J: TRBJ1-5
D: -
V: TRBV20-1
DNA: TGCAGTGCTAGATACGTTGCACAGCCCCAGCATTTT
CDR3: CSARYVAQPQHF

size: few
J: TRBJ1-1
D: -
V: TRBV9
DNA: TGTGCCAGCAGCGCCGGATCGGGGTCGGCTTTCTTT
CDR3: CASSAGSGSAFF

size: -
J: TRBJ1-1
D: -
V: TRBV27
DNA: TGTGCCACCCTTGGACGGATGAACACTGAAGCTTTCTTT
CDR3: CATLGRMNTEAFF

size: -
J: TRBJ2-3
D: TRBD2
V: TRBV7-9
DNA: TGTGCCAGCAGCTTAGCGGCGGGGGGGCCCGGCACAGATACGCAGTATTTT
CDR3: CASSLAAGGPGTDTQYF

size: few
J: TRBJ2-3
D: -
V: TRBV29-1
DNA: TGCAGCGGGCAGGGGGGGACAGATACGCAGTATTTT
CDR3: CSGQGGTDTQYF

size: -
J: TRBJ1-2
D: -
V: TRBV12-3/TRBV12-4
DNA: TGTGCCAGCAGTCGGGGACCTCACTATGGCTACACCTTC
CDR3: CASSRGPHYGYTF

size: -
J: TRBJ2-2
D: -
V: TRBV13
DNA: TGTGCCAGCAGCTTAGTTAGCTTCCACGCGAACACCGGGGAGCTGTTTTTT
CDR3: CASSLVSFHANTGELFF

size: few
J: TRBJ1-2
D: TRBD1
V: TRBV6-1
DNA: TGTGCCAGCAGTGAAGCGCCAGGGGGGGCCCATGGCTACACCTTC
CDR3: CASSEAPGGAHGYTF

size: -
J: TRBJ1-5
D: -
V: TRBV12-3/TRBV12-4
DNA: TGTGCCAGCAGTCCCAGGGGAGGAGGCAATCAGCCCCAGCATTTT
CDR3: CASSPRGGGNQPQHF

size: few
J: TRBJ2-3
D: -
V: TRBV18
DNA: TGTGCCAGCTCACCACCGGGGGCAGATACGCAGTATTTT
CDR3: CASSPPGADTQYF

size: -
J: TRBJ1-6
D: -
V: TRBV7-2
DNA: TGTGCCAGCAGCGTAGCTTTTAATTCACCCCTCCACTTT
CDR3: CASSVAFNSPLHF

size: -
J: TRBJ2-7
D: TRBD2
V: TRBV7-9
DNA: TGTGCCAGCAGCTTAAGCCTAGCGGGGGATGTTTACGAGCAGTACTTC
CDR3: CASSLSLAGDVYEQYF

size: few
J: TRBJ1-5
D: TRBD1
V: TRBV5-6
DNA: TGTGCCAGCAGCCAGACAGGGGGTAGGAATCAGCCCCAGCATTTT
CDR3: CASSQTGGRNQPQHF

size: -
J: TRBJ1-1
D: -
V: TRBV6-5
DNA: TGTGCCAGCAGTCCTAGAATGTCGAGCACTGAAGCTTTCTTT
CDR3: CASSPRMSSTEAFF

size: -
J: TRBJ1-4
D: -
V: TRBV6-6
DNA: TGTGCCAGCAGTTACTCTGACGACGAACACGAAAAACTGTTTTTT
CDR3: CASSYSDDEHEKLFF

size: few
J: TRBJ2-5
D: -
V: TRBV13
DNA: TGTGCCAGCCATTCTGGGGGGGCTGGAGAGACCCAGTACTTC
CDR3: CASHSGGAGETQYF

size: -
J: TRBJ1-1
D: -
V: TRBV24-1
DNA: TGTGCCACCAGTGATGCCGGGCCGAACACTGAAGCTTTCTTT
CDR3: CATSDAGPNTEAFF

size: few
J: TRBJ1-1
D: -
V: TRBV10-3
DNA: TGTGCCATCAGTGAGTCGAATAGGTCAGCTTTCTTT
CDR3: CAISESNRSAFF

size: few
J: TRBJ1-2
D: TRBD1
V: TRBV9
DNA: TGTGCCAGCAGCGGTCCCGGGACAGGGGAAGTGGGTAACTATGGCTACACCTTC
CDR3: CASSGPGTGEVGNYGYTF